The 4 T cell receptor beta chains listed next were all sequenced from one sample in a study of shared T cell receptors in the human thymus (dated by TCRdb to 2020 to 2023). Library preparation was by the immunoSEQ multiplex PCR assay. What TCRdb holds here is the immuneACCESS table cut down to in-frame rearrangements. Part of the clones is not present; checked against another copy, under half of the missing clones reflect an unresolved V gene, and the others are unexplained. The sample contains around 730,000 clones, approximately 83% of them found a single time. The top ten clones comprise more than 0.01% of the sample. Another study also made use of these data, one on human thymus T cells.

Material: thymocytes. The receptor source for this set is a girl less than two years old with a congenital heart defect. Donor details come from another sample of the same person, matched by shared clones.

The V and J genes are TRBV28 and TRBJ1-5, with 7 bases identical to TRBD1. Germline CDR1 and CDR2: MDHEN and SYDVKM. CDR3 length: 15 amino acids. The ends lost 6 bases at V and 8 bases at J; junction bases unmatched: 13. The CDR3 loop is CASRPGTARSEPQHF. In DNA, the CDR3 is TGTGCCAGCAGGCCTGGGACAGCCCGCAGTGAGCCCCAGCATTTT.

This clone showed up just a few times. The V and J genes are TRBV11-2 and TRBJ2-7, with 8 bases that match TRBD1. Germline V CDR1 and CDR2: SGHAT, FQNNGV. V lost 5 bases to trimming and J lost 2 bases; unmatched junction nucleotides: 11. CDR3 length: 16 residues. CDR3 amino acids: CASSKESTGGPYEQYF. The CDR3 coding sequence is TGTGCCAGCAGCAAAGAATCTACAGGGGGGCCCTACGAGCAGTACTTC.

This clone turned up a few times. V usage is TRBV28 and J usage is TRBJ1-5; TRBD1 might be the D (5 bases). This CDR3 is 13 amino acids long. Trimming cost V 2 bases and J 16 bases, with 18 bases left between them. Per germline, CDR1 MDHEN and CDR2 SYDVKM. The CDR3 DNA reads TGTGCCAGCAGTTTAAGGGGTCATCTGGGCCGCCATTTT. Translated: CASSLRGHLGRHF.

The chain uses TRBV2 and TRBJ1-5; 7 bases line up with TRBD1. Trimming cost V 2 bases and J 2 bases; bases outside gene matches: 9. Looked up from germline, CDR1 is SNHLY and CDR2 is FYNNEI. The CDR3 runs to 17 residues. The CDR3: CASSERTHRGGNQPQHF. In DNA, the CDR3 is TGTGCCAGCAGTGAAAGGACTCACAGGGGAGGCAATCAGCCCCAGCATTTT.